This T cell receptor beta chain was identified during a study of T-cell memory formation after mild COVID-19. One entry per CDR3 protein results from TCRdb running MiXCR on the 5' RACE reads. Among roughly 610,000 distinct CDR3 sequences listed, roughly 17% were seen once. This clonotype was seen ten or more times. Per germline, CDR1 SQVTM and CDR2 ANQGSEA. The CDR3 extends over 12 amino acids. Trimming left V 1 base short and J 0 bases short, with 4 bases between. This chain links TRBV29-1 with TRBJ2-7; D not certain. The sequence derives from an adult woman who had mild COVID-19 (a few samples of this study predate the infection). Cell type and time point are not known. Sequenced: PBMCs or a T cell subset sorted from them (not recorded which). The CDR3 bases are TGCAGCGTTGAAGGGACCTCCTACGAGCAGTACTTC. This gives the protein CSVEGTSYEQYF.